The subject of this entry is one T cell receptor (beta chain). Its specificity is not known. TCRdb keeps only in-frame clones here, not all; method: immunoSEQ multiplex PCR. This table holds a few hundred thousand clones, 70% found once. Germline V CDR1 and CDR2: WSHSY, SAAADI. CDR3 length: 14 amino acids. V gave up 4 bases and J gave up 8 bases; unmatched junction bases: 9. Extraction of approximately 2 micrograms of genomic DNA from cryopreserved PBMCs supplied material for TCR beta libraries. The data stem from a study of cytotoxic CD8 clonotypes in ibrutinib-treated CLL. Study-level findings and limits: Treatment left the uncommon public clonotypes either contracted or stable in frequency.

This TCR came from a human donor with chronic lymphocytic leukemia. The sequencing used PBMCs, collected after 24 months of ibrutinib treatment. The V gene is TRBV10-2, the J gene TRBJ1-2; 8 nucleotides agree with TRBD1. The CDR3 here is CASSVDRASEGYTF. Written as DNA, the CDR3 is TGCGCCAGCAGTGTGGACAGGGCTTCGGAGGGCTACACCTTC.